This T cell receptor beta chain stems from a study of CXCR3-negative and CXCR3-positive naive CD8 T cells. A note on this clonotype: What it binds is unknown.

Sorts performed in triplicate captured 250,000 to 350,000 cells each from every CD8+ T cell subset. In preparing the TRB cDNA libraries, 5' RACE with UMI labels was used. Reanalyzing the 5' RACE reads, TCRdb keeps one entry per CDR3 protein, without DNA. This table holds about 150,000 distinct CDR3 sequences. Points from the study as a whole: Hydrophobicity of TRB CDR3s was greater in CXCR3-positive naive cells than in CXCR3-negative naive cells. The study inferred TCR strength from TRB CDR3 properties and found comparable surface CD5 between naive subsets.

This clonotype originated in a human donor in good health. Some clones in this sample may be carry-over from other donors' samples. The sequenced sample consisted of naive CXCR3+ CD8+ T cells from blood. The subset: CD45RO-CCR7+CD27+CD95- naive CD8+ T cells expressing CXCR3 (TNR3+).

CDR3 residues: CASSPLTEDYTF. The rearrangement links TRBV7-8 to TRBJ1-2; lacking DNA, the TRBD1 call made by TCRdb goes unchecked. The CDR3 covers 12 residues. Germline CDR1 SGHVS, CDR2 FQNEAQ.